The text below deals with one T cell receptor (beta chain). Its antigen remains unidentified. The data derive from a study of post-analysis software for immune sequencing data. Across the whole study: The disease courses spanned relapsing-remitting, secondary progressive and progressive-relapsing forms of multiple sclerosis.

Unique molecular identifiers were carried by the TCR beta cDNA libraries. T cells numbering roughly 0.9 to 10 million yielded cDNA molecules that totaled roughly 500,000. TCRdb itself ran the PCR reads through MiXCR, one entry per CDR3 protein. The repertoire includes fewer than 900,000 distinct CDR3 sequences, about half of them detected once, and around 4.7% sits in the top ten. Germline V gene sequence: CDR1 SGHAT, CDR2 FQNNGV. This CDR3 spans 14 amino acids. V lost 5 bases and J 8 bases, leaving 18 bases between the germline ends. The study, taken as a whole, reports: TRBV5-6, TRBV5-1 and TRBV20-1 belonged to a set of a handful of TRBV segments that were more frequent in patients than controls. Compared with controls, patients showed significantly lower normalized Chao1 diversity. Samples made in the same batch grouped tightly together by F measure.

The chain joins TRBV11-2 to TRBJ1-2; D is perhaps TRBD1 (6 bases). The sequence came from a girl between 10 and 17 years old with multiple sclerosis. Source material: blood. CDR3 sequence: CASSPTGLIGGYTF. The CDR3 nucleotides read TGTGCCAGCAGCCCAACAGGGCTCATAGGAGGCTACACCTTC.